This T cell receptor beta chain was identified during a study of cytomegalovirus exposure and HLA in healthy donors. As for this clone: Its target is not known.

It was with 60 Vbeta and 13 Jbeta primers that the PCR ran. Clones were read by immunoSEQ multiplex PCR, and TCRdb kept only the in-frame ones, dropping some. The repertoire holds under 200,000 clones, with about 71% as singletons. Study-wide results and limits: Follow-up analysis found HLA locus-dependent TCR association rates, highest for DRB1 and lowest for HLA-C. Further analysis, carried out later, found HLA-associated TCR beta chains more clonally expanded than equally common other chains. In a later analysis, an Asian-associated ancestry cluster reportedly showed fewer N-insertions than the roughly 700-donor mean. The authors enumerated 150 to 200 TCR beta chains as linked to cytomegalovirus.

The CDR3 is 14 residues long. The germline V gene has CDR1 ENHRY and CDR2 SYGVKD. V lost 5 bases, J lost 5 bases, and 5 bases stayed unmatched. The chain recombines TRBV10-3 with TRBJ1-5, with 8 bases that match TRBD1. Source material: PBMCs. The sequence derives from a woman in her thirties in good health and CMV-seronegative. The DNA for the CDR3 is TGTGCCATCAGTCAGGACAGGGACGATCAGCCCCAGCATTTT. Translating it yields CAISQDRDDQPQHF.